This T cell receptor (beta chain) was profiled in a study of blood T cell repertoires in COVID-19. Study summary: From the United States, Italy and Spain came samples of acute and convalescent COVID-19. T cells, B-cell-depleted T cells, or PBMCs provided the cDNA or gDNA that served as material.

Per the authors' pipeline: Amplified reference gene primers provided the basis for estimating nucleated cell counts. Sequencing used immunoSEQ multiplex PCR; TCRdb keeps in-frame clones, though not all of them. Clonal size and the V and J genes are those of that table, whereas D and trimming came from the DNA. The sample holds some 69,000 clones, 82% seen once. The V end lost 7 bases, the J end lost 4 bases, and 16 bases lay between the germline ends. From germline, CDR1 is SQVTM and CDR2 ANQGSEA. CDR3 length: 13 amino acids. The rearrangement joins TRBV29-1 to TRBJ1-2, with D perhaps matching TRBD1 (5 bases). Input material: peripheral blood. The origin of this receptor is a woman between 55 and 75 years old with acute or convalescent COVID-19. CDR3 amino acids: CSARGASGYGYTF. The CDR3 nucleotides are TGCAGCGCCCGCGGGGCCAGCGGCTATGGCTACACCTTC.